The 4 T cell receptor beta chains in this list originate from one sample, sequenced in a study of control samples from healthy donors and cancer patients. The repertoire was sequenced with immunoSEQ multiplex PCR; TCRdb's copy has only in-frame clones and lacks some. The repertoire holds about 130,000 clones, with about 88% as singletons. Input material: blood. These receptor sequences come from a man over 45 in good health.

This chain's CDR3 is CAISEERLGGNTIYF. CDR3 coding DNA: TGTGCCATCAGTGAAGAACGGTTAGGCGGAAACACCATATATTTT. The rearrangement uses TRBV10-3 and TRBJ1-3; D remains unclear. This CDR3 is 15 amino acids long. The germline V gene has CDR1 ENHRY and CDR2 SYGVKD. The V end was cut by 3 bases, the J end by 4 bases, with 13 bases between.

The CDR3 DNA reads as TGTGCCAGCAGCTTTTCCAGGGAGCACTATGGCTACACCTTC. Encoded protein: CASSFSREHYGYTF. The gene calls are TRBV5-4 and TRBJ1-2, with D possibly TRBD1 on 5 matching bases. From germline, CDR1 is SGHNT and CDR2 YYREEE (reference sequence). Trimming took 2 bases from V and 3 from J, leaving 11 bases between them. This CDR3 is built from 14 residues. Full variable domain (outside the CDR3, taken from reference TRBV5-4 and TRBJ1-2): ETGVTQSPTHLIKTRGQQVTLRCSSQSGHNTVSWYQQALGQGPQFIFQYYREEENGRGNFPPRFSGLQFPNYSSELNVNALELDDSALYLCASSFSREHYGYTFGSGTRLTVV.

The chain is built from TRBV5-1 and TRBJ2-5, with unresolved D. CDR1 is SGHRS and CDR2 is YFSETQ in the germline V gene. The CDR3 has 13 residues. V was cut by 0 bases and J by 6 bases, with 9 bases left in between. This CDR3 reads CASSLVVDKTQYF. In DNA form, the CDR3 reads TGCGCCAGCAGCTTGGTTGTAGACAAGACCCAGTACTTC.

DNA of the CDR3: TGTGCCAGCAGAACAGGGGGCCTAGAAGCTTTCTTT. Residues: CASRTGGLEAFF. The chain employs TRBV28 and TRBJ1-1; TRBD1 matches at 9 bases. V was pared by 6 bases and J by 8 bases, with 4 bases of the junction left unmatched. Per the germline V gene, CDR1 is MDHEN and CDR2 is SYDVKM. CDR3 size: 12 residues.